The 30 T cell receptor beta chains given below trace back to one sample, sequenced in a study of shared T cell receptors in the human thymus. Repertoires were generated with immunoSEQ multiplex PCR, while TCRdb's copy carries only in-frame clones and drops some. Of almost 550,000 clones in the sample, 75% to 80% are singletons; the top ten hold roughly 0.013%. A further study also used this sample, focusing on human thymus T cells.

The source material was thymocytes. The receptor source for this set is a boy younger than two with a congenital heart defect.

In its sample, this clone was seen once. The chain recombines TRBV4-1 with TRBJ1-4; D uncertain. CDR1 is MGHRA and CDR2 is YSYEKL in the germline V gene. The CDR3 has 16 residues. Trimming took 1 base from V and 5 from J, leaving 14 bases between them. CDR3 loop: CASSQVGGRKNEKLFF. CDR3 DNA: TGCGCCAGCAGCCAAGTAGGAGGACGGAAGAATGAAAAACTGTTTTTT.

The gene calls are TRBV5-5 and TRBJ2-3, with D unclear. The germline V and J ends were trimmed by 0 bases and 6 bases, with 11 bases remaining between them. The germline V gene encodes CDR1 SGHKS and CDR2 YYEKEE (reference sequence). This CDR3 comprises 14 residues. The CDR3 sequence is CASSLARTRDTQYF. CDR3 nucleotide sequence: TGTGCCAGCAGCTTGGCTAGAACCCGGGATACGCAGTATTTT.

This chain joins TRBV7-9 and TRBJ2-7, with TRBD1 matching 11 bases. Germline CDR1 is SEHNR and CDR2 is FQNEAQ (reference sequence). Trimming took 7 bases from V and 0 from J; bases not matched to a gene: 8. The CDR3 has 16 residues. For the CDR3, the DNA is TGTGCCAGCACCCCTCCCGGGACAGGGGGCTCCTACGAGCAGTACTTC. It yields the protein CASTPPGTGGSYEQYF.

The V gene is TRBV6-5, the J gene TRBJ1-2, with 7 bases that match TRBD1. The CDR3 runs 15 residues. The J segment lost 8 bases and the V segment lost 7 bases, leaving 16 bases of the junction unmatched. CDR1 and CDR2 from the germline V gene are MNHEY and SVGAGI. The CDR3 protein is CASNPNIQGTYGYTF. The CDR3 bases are TGTGCCAGCAACCCTAACATACAGGGGACGTACGGCTACACCTTC.

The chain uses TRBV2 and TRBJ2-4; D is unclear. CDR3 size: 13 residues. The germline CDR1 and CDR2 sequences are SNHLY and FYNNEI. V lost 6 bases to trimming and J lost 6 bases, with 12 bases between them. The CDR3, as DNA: TGTGCCAGCAGGGCACGGTCAGGAAACATTCAGTACTTC. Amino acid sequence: CASRARSGNIQYF.

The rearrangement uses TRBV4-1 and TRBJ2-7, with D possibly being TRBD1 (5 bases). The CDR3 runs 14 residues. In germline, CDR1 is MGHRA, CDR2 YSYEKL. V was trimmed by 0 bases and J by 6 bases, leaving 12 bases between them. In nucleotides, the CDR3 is TGCGCCAGCAGCCAAGAGGGTGACAGCCGCGAGCAGTACTTC. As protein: CASSQEGDSREQYF.

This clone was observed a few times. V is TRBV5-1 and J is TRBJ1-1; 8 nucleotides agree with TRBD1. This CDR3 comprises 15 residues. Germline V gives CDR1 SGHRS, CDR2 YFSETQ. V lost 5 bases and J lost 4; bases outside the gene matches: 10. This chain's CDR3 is CASRSTDRGGTEAFF. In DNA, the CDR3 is TGCGCCAGCAGATCCACCGACAGGGGAGGCACTGAAGCTTTCTTT.

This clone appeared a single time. The CDR3 sequence: CASTTRPGTASDTQYF. The CDR3 DNA sequence: TGTGCCAGCACCACCAGACCCGGGACAGCATCCGATACGCAGTATTTT. The chain carries TRBV11-3 and TRBJ2-3, with 7 bases matching TRBD1. J gave up 6 bases and V 7 bases, and 16 bases lay outside the gene matches. Per the germline V gene, CDR1 is SGHNT and CDR2 is YENEEA. The CDR3 consists of 16 residues.

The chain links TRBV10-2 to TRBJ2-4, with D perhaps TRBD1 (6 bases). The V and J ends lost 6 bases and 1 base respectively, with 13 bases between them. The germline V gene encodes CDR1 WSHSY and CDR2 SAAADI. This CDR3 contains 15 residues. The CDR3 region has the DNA TGCGCCAGCAGCATCCAAAGGGGGGCCAAAAACATTCAGTACTTC. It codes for CASSIQRGAKNIQYF.

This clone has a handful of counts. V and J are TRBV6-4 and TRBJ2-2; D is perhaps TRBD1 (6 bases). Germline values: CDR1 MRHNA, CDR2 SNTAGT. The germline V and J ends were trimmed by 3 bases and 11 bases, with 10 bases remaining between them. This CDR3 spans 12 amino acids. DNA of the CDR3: TGTGCCAGCAGTGATCTAGGGGGAGAGCTGTTTTTT. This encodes CASSDLGGELFF.

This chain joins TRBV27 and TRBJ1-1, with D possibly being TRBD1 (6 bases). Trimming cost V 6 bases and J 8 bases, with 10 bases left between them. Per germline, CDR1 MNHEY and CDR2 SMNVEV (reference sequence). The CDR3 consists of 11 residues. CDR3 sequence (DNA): TGTGCCAGCAGCATTGGGACAGAAGCTTTCTTT. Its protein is CASSIGTEAFF.

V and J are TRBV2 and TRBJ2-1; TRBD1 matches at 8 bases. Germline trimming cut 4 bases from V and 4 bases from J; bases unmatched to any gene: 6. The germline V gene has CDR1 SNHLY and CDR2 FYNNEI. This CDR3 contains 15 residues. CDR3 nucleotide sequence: TGTGCCAGCAGTGCTTGGACAGGGCGTTACAATGAGCAGTTCTTC. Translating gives CASSAWTGRYNEQFF.

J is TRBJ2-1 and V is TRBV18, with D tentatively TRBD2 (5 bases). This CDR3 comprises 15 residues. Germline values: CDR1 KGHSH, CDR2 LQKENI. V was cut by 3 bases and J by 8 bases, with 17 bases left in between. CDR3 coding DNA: TGTGCCAGCTCACCCCCGGGAACTAGAGCGGATGAGCAGTTCTTC. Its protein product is CASSPPGTRADEQFF.

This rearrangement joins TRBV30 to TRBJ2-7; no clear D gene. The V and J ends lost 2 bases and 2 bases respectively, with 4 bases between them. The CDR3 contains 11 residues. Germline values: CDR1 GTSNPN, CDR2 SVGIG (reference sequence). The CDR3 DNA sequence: TGTGCCTGGAGTAAGCCCTACGAGCAGTACTTC. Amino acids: CAWSKPYEQYF.

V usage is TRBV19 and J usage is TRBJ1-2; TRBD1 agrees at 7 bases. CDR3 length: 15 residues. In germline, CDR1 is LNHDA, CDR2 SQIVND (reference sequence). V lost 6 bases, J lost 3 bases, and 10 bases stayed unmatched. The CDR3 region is CASSLRDSSHYGYTF. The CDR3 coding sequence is TGTGCCAGTAGCCTCCGGGACAGCAGTCACTATGGCTACACCTTC.

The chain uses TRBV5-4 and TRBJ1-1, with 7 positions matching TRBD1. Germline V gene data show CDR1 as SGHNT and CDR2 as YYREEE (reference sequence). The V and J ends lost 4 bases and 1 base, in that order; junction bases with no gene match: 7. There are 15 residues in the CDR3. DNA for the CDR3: TGTGCCAGCAGCGTAGGACAGGTATGGAACACTGAAGCTTTCTTT. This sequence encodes CASSVGQVWNTEAFF.

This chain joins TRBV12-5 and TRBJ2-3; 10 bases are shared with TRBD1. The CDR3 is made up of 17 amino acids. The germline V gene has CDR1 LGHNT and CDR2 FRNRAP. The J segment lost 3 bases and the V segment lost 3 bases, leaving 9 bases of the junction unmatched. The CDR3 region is CASGLVTGDRGTDTQYF. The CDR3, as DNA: TGTGCTAGTGGTTTAGTTACCGGGGACAGGGGAACAGATACGCAGTATTTT.

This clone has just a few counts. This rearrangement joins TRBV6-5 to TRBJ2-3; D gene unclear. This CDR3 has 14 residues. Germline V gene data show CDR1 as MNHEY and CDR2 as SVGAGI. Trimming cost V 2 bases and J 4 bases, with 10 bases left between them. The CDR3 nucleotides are TGTGCCAGCAGTTACCGGGTTGGGTCAGATACGCAGTATTTT. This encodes CASSYRVGSDTQYF.

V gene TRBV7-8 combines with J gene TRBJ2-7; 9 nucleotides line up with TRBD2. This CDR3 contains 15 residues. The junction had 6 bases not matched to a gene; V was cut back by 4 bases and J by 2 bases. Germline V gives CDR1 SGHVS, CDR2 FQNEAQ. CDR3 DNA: TGTGCCAGCAGCTGGGATTTAGCGGGAGCCTACGAGCAGTACTTC. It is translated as CASSWDLAGAYEQYF.

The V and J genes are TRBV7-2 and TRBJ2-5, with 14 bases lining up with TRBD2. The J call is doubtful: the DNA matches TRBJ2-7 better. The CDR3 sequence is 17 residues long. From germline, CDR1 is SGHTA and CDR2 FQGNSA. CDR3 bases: TGTGCCAGCAGCTTATTTTGGACTAGCGGGAGGCTTAACGAGCAGTACTTC. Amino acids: CASSLFWTSGRLNEQYF.

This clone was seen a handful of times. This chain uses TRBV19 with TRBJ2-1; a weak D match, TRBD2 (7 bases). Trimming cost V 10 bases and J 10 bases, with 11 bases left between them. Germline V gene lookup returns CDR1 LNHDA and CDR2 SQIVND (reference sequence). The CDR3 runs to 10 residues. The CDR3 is CAIGGEEQFF. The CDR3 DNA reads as TGTGCCATAGGGGGGGAGGAGCAGTTCTTC.

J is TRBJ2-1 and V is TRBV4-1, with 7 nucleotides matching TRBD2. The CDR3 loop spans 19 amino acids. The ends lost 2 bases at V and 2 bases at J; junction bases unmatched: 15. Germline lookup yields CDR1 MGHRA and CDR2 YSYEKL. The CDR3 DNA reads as TGCGCCAGCAGCCAAATAATTCAGGTGGGAGGGCCTCCCTACAATGAGCAGTTCTTC. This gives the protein CASSQIIQVGGPPYNEQFF.

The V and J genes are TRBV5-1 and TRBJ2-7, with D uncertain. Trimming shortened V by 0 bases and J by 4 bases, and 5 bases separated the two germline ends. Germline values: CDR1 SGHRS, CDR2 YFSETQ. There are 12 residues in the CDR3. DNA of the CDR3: TGCGCCAGCAGCTTGGATCAGTACGAGCAGTACTTC. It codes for CASSLDQYEQYF.

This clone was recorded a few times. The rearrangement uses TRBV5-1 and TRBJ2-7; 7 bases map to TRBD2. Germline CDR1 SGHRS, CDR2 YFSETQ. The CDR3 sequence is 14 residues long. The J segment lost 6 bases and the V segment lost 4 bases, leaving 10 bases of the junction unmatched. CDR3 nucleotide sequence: TGCGCCAGCAGCCGGGGAGGGGTTCGCTGCGAGCAGTACTTC. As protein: CASSRGGVRCEQYF.

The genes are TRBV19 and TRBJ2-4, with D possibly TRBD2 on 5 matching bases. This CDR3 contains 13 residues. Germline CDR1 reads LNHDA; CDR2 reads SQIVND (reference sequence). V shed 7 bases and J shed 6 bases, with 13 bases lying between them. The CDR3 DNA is TGTGCCAGTACCTCGGGTGCGGGAAACATTCAGTACTTC. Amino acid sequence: CASTSGAGNIQYF.

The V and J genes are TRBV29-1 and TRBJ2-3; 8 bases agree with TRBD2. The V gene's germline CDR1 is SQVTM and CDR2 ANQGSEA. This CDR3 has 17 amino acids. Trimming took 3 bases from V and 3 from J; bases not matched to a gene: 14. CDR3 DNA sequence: TGCAGCGTTGAGGTGCAGGGCAGCGGGAGAGAAACAGATACGCAGTATTTT. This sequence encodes CSVEVQGSGRETDTQYF.

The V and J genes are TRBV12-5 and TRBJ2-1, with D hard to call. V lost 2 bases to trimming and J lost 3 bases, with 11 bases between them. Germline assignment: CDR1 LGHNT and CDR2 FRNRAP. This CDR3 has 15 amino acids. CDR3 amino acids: CASGLSGSGYNEQFF. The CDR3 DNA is TGTGCTAGTGGTTTGTCCGGGTCTGGCTACAATGAGCAGTTCTTC.

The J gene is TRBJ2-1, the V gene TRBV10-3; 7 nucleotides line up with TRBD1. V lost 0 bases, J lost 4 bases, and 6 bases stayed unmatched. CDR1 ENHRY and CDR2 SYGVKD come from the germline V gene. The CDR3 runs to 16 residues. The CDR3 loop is CAISESLGQTYNEQFF. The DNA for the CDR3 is TGTGCCATCAGTGAGTCGTTGGGACAGACGTACAATGAGCAGTTCTTC.

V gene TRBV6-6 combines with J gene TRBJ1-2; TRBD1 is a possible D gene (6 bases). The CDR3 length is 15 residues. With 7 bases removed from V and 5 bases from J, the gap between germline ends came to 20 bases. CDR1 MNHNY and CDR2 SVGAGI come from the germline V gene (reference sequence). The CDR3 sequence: CASTERTVRSYGYTF. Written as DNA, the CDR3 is TGTGCCAGCACCGAGAGGACAGTAAGGAGTTATGGCTACACCTTC.

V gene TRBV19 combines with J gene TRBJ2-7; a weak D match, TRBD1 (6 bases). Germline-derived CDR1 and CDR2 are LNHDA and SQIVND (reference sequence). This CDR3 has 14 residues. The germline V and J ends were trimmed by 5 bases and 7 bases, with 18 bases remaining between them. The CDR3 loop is CASSGGPPSREQYF. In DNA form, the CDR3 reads TGTGCCAGTAGTGGGGGCCCCCCCTCAAGGGAGCAGTACTTC.